This T cell receptor (beta chain) stems from a study of T cells in Graves' hyperthyroidism and ophthalmopathy. Amplification targeted TCR beta CDR3 regions from RNA transcripts. First-round RT-PCR of the TCR CDR3 relied on the HTBI primer set. TCRdb reanalysed the multiplex PCR reads using MiXCR and keeps one entry per CDR3 protein. The table includes roughly 110,000 distinct CDR3 sequences, roughly 15% detected once. Trimming took 5 bases from V and 5 from J; bases not matched to a gene: 4. Germline CDR1 reads MDHEN; CDR2 reads SYDVKM. This CDR3 spans 15 amino acids. Ten or more counts support this clonotype. Uncontrolled infection, other autoimmune disease, pregnancy and lactation each barred patients from inclusion. Each diagnosis was grounded in clinical symptoms, serum thyroxine and TRAb, thyroid ultrasound, and orbital computed tomography.

The chain has TRBV28 and TRBJ2-1; TRBD2 agrees at 12 bases. Material: blood. The TCR was taken from a woman between 50 and 59 years old with Graves' hyperthyroidism. Written as DNA, the CDR3 is TGTGCCAGCAGTAGACTAGCGGGAGCCGACAATGAGCAGTTCTTC. This translates into CASSRLAGADNEQFF.